This entry is about one TCR beta chain. What it recognizes is unknown. The data are from a study of blood T cells in healthy people across ages. Notes on the study in general: It was not known whether donors were CMV positive (a possible confounder of expanded clonotype changes).

CDR3 size: 14 residues. CDR1 is MGHRA, CDR2 YSYEKL, per germline. V was trimmed by 0 bases and J by 5 bases, leaving 8 bases between them. The second PCR ran about 6 to 12 cycles with a sample-barcoded 5' primer and J-beta primers. Each of the cDNA molecules was tagged by a template-switch adaptor with 12 random nucleotides. TCRdb reanalysed the 5' RACE reads using MiXCR and keeps one entry per CDR3 protein. In the table there are 710,000 or so distinct CDR3 sequences, approximately 22% of which are singletons. The sequenced material came from blood. The sequence was obtained from a man between 65 and 85 years old in good health. The genes are TRBV4-1 and TRBJ2-4; D perhaps matches TRBD2 (6 bases). The CDR3 sequence is CASSQDREENIQYF. Here the CDR3 DNA reads TGCGCCAGCAGCCAAGATAGGGAGGAAAACATTCAGTACTTC.